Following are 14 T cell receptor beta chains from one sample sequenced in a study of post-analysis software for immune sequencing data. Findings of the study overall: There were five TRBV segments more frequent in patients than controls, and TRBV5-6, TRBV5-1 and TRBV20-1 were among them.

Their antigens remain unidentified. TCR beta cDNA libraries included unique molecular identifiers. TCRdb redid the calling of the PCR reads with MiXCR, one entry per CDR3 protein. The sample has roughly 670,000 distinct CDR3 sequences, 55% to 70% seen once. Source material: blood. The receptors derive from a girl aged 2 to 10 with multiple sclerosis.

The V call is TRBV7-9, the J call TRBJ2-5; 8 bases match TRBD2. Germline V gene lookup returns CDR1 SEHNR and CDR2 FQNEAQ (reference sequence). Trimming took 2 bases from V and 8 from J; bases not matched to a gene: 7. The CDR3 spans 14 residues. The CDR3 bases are TGTGCCAGCAGCTTATCCAGCGGGAGCGCAACCCAGTACTTC. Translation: CASSLSSGSATQYF. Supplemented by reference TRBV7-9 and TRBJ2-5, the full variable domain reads DTGVSQNPRHKITKRGQNVTFRCDPISEHNRLYWYRQTLGQGPEFLTYFQNEAQLEKSRLLSDRFSAERPKGSFSTLEIQRTEQGDSAMYLCASSLSSGSATQYFGPGTRLLVL.

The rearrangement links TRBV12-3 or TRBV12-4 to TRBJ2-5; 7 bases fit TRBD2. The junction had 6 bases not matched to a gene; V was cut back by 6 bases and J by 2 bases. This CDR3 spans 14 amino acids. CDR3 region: CASRPSSGQETQYF. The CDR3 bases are TGTGCCAGCAGGCCTTCTAGCGGACAAGAGACCCAGTACTTC.

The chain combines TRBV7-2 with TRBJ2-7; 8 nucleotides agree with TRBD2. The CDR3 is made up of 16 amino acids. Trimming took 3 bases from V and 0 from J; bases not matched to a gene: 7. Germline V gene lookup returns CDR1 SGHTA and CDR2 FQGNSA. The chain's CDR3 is CASSFRPSGSSYEQYF. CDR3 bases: TGTGCCAGCAGCTTTCGCCCCAGCGGGAGCTCCTACGAGCAGTACTTC.

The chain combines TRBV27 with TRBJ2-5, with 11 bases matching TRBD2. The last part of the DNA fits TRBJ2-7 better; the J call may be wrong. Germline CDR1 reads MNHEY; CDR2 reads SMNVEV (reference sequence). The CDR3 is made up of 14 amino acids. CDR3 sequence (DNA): TGTGCCAGCAGTCCGGGACTAGCGGACTACGAGCAGTACTTC. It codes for CASSPGLADYEQYF.

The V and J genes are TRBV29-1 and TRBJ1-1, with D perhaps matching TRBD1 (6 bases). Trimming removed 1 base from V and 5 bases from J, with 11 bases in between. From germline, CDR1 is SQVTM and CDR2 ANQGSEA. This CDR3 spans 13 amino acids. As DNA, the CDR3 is TGCAGCGTTGAAGGGACAGCAGGAACTGAAGCTTTCTTT. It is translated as CSVEGTAGTEAFF.

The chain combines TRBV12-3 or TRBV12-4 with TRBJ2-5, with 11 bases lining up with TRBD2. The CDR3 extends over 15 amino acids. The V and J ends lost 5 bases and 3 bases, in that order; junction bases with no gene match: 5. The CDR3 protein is CASSDPGLAEETQYF. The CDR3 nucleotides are TGTGCCAGCAGTGACCCGGGACTAGCGGAAGAGACCCAGTACTTC.

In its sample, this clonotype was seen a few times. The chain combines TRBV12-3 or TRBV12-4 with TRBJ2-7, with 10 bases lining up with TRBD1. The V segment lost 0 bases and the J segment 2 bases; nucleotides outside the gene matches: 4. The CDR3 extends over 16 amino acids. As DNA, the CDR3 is TGTGCCAGCAGTTTAGCGCTGGGGACAGGGGCCTACGAGCAGTACTTC. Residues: CASSLALGTGAYEQYF.

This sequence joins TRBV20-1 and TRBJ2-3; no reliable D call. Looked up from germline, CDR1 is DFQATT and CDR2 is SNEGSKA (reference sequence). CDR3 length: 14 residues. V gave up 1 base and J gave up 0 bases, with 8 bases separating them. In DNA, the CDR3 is TGCAGTGCTAGAGTGGCGGTTAGCACAGATACGCAGTATTTT. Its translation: CSARVAVSTDTQYF.

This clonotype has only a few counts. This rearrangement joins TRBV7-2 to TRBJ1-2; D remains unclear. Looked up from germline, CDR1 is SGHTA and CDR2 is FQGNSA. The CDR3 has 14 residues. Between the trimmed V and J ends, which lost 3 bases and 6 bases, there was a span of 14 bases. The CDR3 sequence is CASSLYQSSNGYTF. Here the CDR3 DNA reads TGTGCCAGCAGCTTGTACCAGAGTTCCAATGGCTACACCTTC. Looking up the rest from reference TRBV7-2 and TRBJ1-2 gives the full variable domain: GAGVSQSPSNKVTEKGKDVELRCDPISGHTALYWYRQSLGQGLEFLIYFQGNSAPDKSGLPSDRFSAERTGGSVSTLTIQRTQQEDSAVYLCASSLYQSSNGYTFGSGTRLTVV.

The CDR3 is CASSYPKRGLAVNTDTQYF. The CDR3 DNA reads as TGTGCCAGCAGTTACCCGAAACGAGGGCTAGCGGTTAACACAGATACGCAGTATTTT. This rearrangement joins TRBV6-5 to TRBJ2-3, with 7 positions matching TRBD2. The CDR3 totals 19 residues. With 2 bases clipped from V and 2 bases from J, the junction kept 16 bases outside the gene matches. Germline V gene lookup returns CDR1 MNHEY and CDR2 SVGAGI.

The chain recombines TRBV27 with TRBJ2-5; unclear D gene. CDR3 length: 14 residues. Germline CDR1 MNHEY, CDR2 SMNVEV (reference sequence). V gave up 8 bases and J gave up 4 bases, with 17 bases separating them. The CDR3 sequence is CASSPRSSGETQYF. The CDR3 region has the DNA TGTGCCAGCTCCCCCCGCTCCAGTGGAGAGACCCAGTACTTC.

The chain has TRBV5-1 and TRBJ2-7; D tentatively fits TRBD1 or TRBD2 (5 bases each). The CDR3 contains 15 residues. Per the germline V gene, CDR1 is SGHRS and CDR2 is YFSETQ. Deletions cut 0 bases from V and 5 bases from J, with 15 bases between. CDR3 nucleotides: TGCGCCAGCAGCTTGGCTGGGGACCTGGTTCACGAGCAGTACTTC. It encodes CASSLAGDLVHEQYF.

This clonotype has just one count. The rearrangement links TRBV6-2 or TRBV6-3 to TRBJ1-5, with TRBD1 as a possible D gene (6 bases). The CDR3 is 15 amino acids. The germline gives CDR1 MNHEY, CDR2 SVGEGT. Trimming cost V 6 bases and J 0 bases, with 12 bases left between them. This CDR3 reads CASRTGHLSNQPQHF. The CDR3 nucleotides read TGTGCCAGCAGGACGGGACACCTTAGCAATCAGCCCCAGCATTTT.

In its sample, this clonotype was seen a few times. In DNA, the CDR3 is TGTGCCAGCATTTCCGCGGGGGCTGGGGCCAACGTCCTGACTTTC. Its protein product is CASISAGAGANVLTF. The chain combines TRBV6-2 or TRBV6-3 with TRBJ2-6; TRBD2 matches at 7 bases. The CDR3 has 15 residues. Trimming removed 7 bases from V and 2 bases from J; junction bases left unmatched: 5. Germline loops: CDR1 MNHEY, CDR2 SVGEGT.